The 9 T cell receptor beta chains below come from one sample, sequenced in a study of blood T cell repertoires in COVID-19. Libraries were prepared by immunoSEQ multiplex PCR; TCRdb keeps only in-frame clonotypes and omits some of them. The sample yields roughly 300,000 clones, around 90% seen once. The material sequenced was peripheral blood. These TCRs come from a young woman with COVID-19, enrolled during active disease.

The chain recombines TRBV15 with TRBJ1-2; 8 bases align to TRBD1. This CDR3 is built from 17 residues. V trimming: 3 bases; J trimming: 0 bases; junction bases outside the gene matches: 9. Germline loops: CDR1 LNHNV, CDR2 YYDKDF (reference sequence). The CDR3 DNA follows: TGTGCCACCAGCAGCTCTTGGACAGGGCCTCCTAACTATGGCTACACCTTC. It specifies CATSSSWTGPPNYGYTF.

J is TRBJ2-1 and V is TRBV19; 8 nucleotides align to TRBD1. CDR3 length: 14 residues. Germline CDR1 LNHDA, CDR2 SQIVND (reference sequence). The J segment lost 6 bases and the V segment lost 4 bases, leaving 5 bases of the junction unmatched. As DNA, the CDR3 is TGTGCCAGTAGTAAAGGACAGGGAGGCAATGAGCAGTTCTTC. It specifies CASSKGQGGNEQFF.

This clone was seen only once. The chain has TRBV7-2 and TRBJ2-3; a weak D match, TRBD2 (6 bases). V lost 6 bases and J lost 5, with 24 bases in between. Germline-derived CDR1 and CDR2 are SGHTA and FQGNSA. The CDR3 totals 17 residues. The CDR3 region is CASRSQGRGRWGDTQYF. In DNA, the CDR3 is TGTGCCAGCAGGTCACAAGGTAGAGGGAGGTGGGGAGATACGCAGTATTTT.

The chain is built from TRBV19 and TRBJ1-2, with a weak D call TRBD1 (6 bases). CDR1 and CDR2 from the germline V gene are LNHDA and SQIVND (reference sequence). This CDR3 is 12 amino acids long. Trimming pared 3 bases from V and 8 bases from J, leaving 10 bases between. The CDR3 DNA reads TGTGCCAGTAGTATGACAGGTCGGGGCTACACCTTC. Its protein is CASSMTGRGYTF. Together with reference TRBV19 and TRBJ1-2, the CDR3 gives the full variable domain: DGGITQSPKYLFRKEGQNVTLSCEQNLNHDAMYWYRQDPGQGLRLIYYSQIVNDFQKGDIAEGYSVSREKKESFPLTVTSAQKNPTAFYLCASSMTGRGYTFGSGTRLTVV.

The gene calls are TRBV19 and TRBJ1-1; 8 nucleotides line up with TRBD1. Germline V lookup: CDR1 LNHDA, CDR2 SQIVND (reference sequence). The V and J ends lost 4 bases and 1 base, in that order; junction bases with no gene match: 5. The CDR3 spans 15 residues. DNA for the CDR3: TGTGCCAGTAGTAAAACCGGGACAGGGAACACTGAAGCTTTCTTT. Its protein is CASSKTGTGNTEAFF.

The J gene is TRBJ2-3, the V gene TRBV28; TRBD2 matches at 8 bases. V was pared by 5 bases and J by 6 bases, with 10 bases of the junction left unmatched. CDR1 MDHEN and CDR2 SYDVKM come from the germline V gene. This CDR3 has 15 amino acids. The DNA for the CDR3 is TGTGCCAGCAGTGGAGCGGGAGATGGGTTGGATACGCAGTATTTT. Its translation is CASSGAGDGLDTQYF.

The chain employs TRBV6-6 and TRBJ1-1; D call uncertain. V dropped 2 bases and J dropped 5 bases, with 9 bases sitting between them. The germline CDR1 and CDR2 sequences are MNHNY and SVGAGI (reference sequence). The CDR3 has 13 residues. The CDR3 coding sequence is TGTGCCAGCAGTTACCGGGCGGGAACTGAAGCTTTCTTT. Translation: CASSYRAGTEAFF.

The chain links TRBV6-5 to TRBJ1-3; D possibly corresponds to TRBD1 (5 bases). The germline CDR1 and CDR2 sequences are MNHEY and SVGAGI. V gave up 6 bases and J gave up 4 bases, with 10 bases separating them. The CDR3 consists of 13 residues. CDR3 residues: CASRSGQGNTIYF. CDR3 coding DNA: TGTGCCAGCAGATCAGGGCAAGGAAACACCATATATTTT.

The chain is built from TRBV11-3 and TRBJ2-7; a weak D match, TRBD2 (5 bases). This CDR3 is built from 14 residues. Germline CDR1 SGHNT, CDR2 YENEEA. With 1 base removed from V and 3 bases from J, the gap between germline ends came to 10 bases. The CDR3 nucleotides read TGTGCCAGCAGCTTAGTCGGACTCGTCTACGAGCAGTACTTC. It yields the protein CASSLVGLVYEQYF. Full variable domain (rest looked up from reference TRBV11-3 and TRBJ2-7): EAGVVQSPRYKIIEKKQPVAFWCNPISGHNTLYWYLQNLGQGPELLIRYENEEAVDDSQLPKDRFSAERLKGVDSTLKIQPAELGDSAVYLCASSLVGLVYEQYFGPGTRLTVT.